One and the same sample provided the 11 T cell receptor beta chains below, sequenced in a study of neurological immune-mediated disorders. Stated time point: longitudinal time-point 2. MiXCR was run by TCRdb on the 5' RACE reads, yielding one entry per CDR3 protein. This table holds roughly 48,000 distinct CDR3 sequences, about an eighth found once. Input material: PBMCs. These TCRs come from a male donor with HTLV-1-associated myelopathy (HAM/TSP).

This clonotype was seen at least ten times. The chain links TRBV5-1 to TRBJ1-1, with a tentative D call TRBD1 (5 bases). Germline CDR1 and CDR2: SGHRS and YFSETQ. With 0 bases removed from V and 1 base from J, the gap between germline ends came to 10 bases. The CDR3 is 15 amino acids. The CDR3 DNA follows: TGCGCCAGCAGCTTGGGGGGTGGGGCGAACACTGAAGCTTTCTTT. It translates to CASSLGGGANTEAFF.

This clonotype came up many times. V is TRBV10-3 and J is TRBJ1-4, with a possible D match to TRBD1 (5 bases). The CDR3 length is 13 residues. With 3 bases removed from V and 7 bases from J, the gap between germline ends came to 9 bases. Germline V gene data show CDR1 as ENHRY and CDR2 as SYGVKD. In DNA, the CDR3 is TGTGCCATCAGTGACGGGGGAGGTGAAAAACTGTTTTTT. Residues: CAISDGGGEKLFF.

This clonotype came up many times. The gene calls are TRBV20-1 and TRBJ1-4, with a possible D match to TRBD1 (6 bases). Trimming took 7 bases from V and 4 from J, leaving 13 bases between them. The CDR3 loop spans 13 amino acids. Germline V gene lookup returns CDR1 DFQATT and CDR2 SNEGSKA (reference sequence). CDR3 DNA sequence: TGCAGTGTCCCGGGACACATTAATGAAAAACTGTTTTTT. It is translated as CSVPGHINEKLFF.

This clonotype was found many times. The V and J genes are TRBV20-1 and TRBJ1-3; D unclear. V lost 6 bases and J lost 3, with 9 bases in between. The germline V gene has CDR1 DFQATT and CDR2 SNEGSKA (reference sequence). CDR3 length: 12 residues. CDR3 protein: CSATNFGNTIYF. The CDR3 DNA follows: TGCAGTGCCACCAACTTTGGAAACACCATATATTTT.

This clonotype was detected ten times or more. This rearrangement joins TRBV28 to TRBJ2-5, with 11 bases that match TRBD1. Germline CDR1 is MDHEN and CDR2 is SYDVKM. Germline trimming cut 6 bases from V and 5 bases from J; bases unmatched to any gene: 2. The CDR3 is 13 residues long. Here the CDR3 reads CASRDRGQETQYF. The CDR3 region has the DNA TGTGCCAGCAGGGACAGGGGGCAGGAGACCCAGTACTTC. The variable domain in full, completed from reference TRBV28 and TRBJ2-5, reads DVKVTQSSRYLVKRTGEKVFLECVQDMDHENMFWYRQDPGLGLRLIYFSYDVKMKEKGDIPEGYSVSREKKERFSLILESASTNQTSMYLCASRDRGQETQYFGPGTRLLVL.

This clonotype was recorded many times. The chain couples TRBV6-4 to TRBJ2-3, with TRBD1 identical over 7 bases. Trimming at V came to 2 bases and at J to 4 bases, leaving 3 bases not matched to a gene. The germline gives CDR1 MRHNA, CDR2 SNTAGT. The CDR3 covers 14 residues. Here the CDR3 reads CASSDEGGADTQYF. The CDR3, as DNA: TGTGCCAGCAGTGACGAAGGGGGCGCAGATACGCAGTATTTT.

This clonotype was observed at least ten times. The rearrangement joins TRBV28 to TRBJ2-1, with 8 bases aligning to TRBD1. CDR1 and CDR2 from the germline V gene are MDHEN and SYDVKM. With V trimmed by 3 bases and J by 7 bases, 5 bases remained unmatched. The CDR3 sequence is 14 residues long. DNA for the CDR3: TGTGCCAGCAGTTTGGACAGGGTGAGGAATGAGCAGTTCTTC. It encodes CASSLDRVRNEQFF.

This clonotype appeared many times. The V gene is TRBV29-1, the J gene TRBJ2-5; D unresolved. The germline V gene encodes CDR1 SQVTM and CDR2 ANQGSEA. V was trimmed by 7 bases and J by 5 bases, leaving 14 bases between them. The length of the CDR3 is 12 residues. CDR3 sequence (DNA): TGCAGCGCCAGGCAGGTCCTGGAGACCCAGTACTTC. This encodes CSARQVLETQYF.

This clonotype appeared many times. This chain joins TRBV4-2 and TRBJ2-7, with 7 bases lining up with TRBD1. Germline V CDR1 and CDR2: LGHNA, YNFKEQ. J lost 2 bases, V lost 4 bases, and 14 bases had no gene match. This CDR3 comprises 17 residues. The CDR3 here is CASSRGPQQGLTYEQYF. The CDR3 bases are TGTGCCAGCAGCCGAGGCCCGCAACAGGGGTTAACCTACGAGCAGTACTTC.

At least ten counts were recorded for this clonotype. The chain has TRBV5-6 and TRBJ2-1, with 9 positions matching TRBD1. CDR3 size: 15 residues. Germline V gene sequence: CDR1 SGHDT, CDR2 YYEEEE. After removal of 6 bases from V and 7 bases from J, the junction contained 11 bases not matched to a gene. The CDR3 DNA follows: TGTGCCAGCATCTCCGGGACAGGGTGGCAAAATGAGCAGTTCTTC. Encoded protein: CASISGTGWQNEQFF. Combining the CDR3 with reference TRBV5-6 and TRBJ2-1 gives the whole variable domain DAGVTQSPTHLIKTRGQQVTLRCSPKSGHDTVSWYQQALGQGPQFIFQYYEEEERQRGNFPDRFSGHQFPNYSSELNVNALLLGDSALYLCASISGTGWQNEQFFGPGTRLTVL.

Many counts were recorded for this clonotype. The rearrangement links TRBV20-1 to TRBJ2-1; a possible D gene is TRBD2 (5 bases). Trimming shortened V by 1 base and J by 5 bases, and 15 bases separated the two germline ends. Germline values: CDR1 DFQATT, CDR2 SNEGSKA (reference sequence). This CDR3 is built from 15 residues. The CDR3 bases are TGCAGTGCTAGAGCAATCACAAACGGGAACAATGAGCAGTTCTTC. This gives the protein CSARAITNGNNEQFF.